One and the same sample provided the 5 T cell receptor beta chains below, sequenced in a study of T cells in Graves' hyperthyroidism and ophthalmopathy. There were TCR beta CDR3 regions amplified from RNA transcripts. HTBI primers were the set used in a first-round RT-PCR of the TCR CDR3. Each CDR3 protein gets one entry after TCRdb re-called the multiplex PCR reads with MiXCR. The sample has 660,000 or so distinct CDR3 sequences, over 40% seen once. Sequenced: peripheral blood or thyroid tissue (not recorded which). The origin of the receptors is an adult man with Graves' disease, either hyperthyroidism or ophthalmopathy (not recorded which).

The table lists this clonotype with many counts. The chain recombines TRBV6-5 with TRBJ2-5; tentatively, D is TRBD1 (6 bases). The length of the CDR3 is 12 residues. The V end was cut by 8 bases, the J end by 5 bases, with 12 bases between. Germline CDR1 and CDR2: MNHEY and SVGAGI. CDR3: CASGDTGETQYF. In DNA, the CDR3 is TGTGCCAGCGGGGACACAGGGGAGACCCAGTACTTC.

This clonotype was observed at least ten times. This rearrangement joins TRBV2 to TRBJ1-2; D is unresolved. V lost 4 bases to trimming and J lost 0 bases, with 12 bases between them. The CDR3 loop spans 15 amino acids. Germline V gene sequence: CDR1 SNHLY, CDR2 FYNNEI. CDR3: CASSAHGNPNYGYTF. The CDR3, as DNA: TGTGCCAGCAGTGCACACGGAAATCCTAACTATGGCTACACCTTC. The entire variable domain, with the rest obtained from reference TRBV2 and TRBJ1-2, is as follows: EPEVTQTPSHQVTQMGQEVILRCVPISNHLYFYWYRQILGQKVEFLVSFYNNEISEKSEIFDDQFSVERPDGSNFTLKIRSTKLEDSAMYFCASSAHGNPNYGYTFGSGTRLTVV.

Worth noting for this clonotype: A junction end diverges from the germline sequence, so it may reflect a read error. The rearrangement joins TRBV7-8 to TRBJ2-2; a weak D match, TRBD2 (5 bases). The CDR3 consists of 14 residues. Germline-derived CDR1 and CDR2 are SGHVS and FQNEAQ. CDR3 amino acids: CASSQDWGIGKLFF. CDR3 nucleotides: TGTGCCAGCAGCCAAGATTGGGGTATCGGGAAGCTGTTTTTT.

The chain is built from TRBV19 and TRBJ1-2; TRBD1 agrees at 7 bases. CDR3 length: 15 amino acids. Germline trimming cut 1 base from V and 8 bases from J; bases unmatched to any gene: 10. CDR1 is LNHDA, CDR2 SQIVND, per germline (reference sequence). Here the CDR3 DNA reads TGTGCCAGTAGTATAGGGTCACGACAGGGACGCGGCTACACCTTC. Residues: CASSIGSRQGRGYTF.

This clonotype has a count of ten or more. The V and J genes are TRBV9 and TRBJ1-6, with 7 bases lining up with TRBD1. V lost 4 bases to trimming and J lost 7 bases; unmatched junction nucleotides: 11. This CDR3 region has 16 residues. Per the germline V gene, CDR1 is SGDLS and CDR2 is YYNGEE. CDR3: CASSPGQAAANSPLHF. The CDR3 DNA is TGTGCCAGCAGCCCAGGACAGGCCGCTGCCAATTCACCCCTCCACTTT.